The clone carrying this T cell receptor beta chain was picked up one time. Under the authors' procedure: The authors estimated nucleated cell counts from reference gene primer amplification. Assay: immunoSEQ multiplex PCR; the TCRdb copy retains only in-frame clones and omits some. V and J calls and clone size follow that table, whereas D and trimming were derived from the DNA. The sample records roughly 88,000 clones, roughly 80% being singletons. The data stem from a study of blood T cell repertoires in COVID-19. Study context: Samples taken during acute and convalescent COVID-19 were collected in the United States, Italy and Spain. The cDNA or gDNA used as material had been derived from T cells, B-cell-depleted T cells, or PBMCs.

After removal of 3 bases from V and 0 bases from J, the junction contained 10 bases not matched to a gene. Germline V lookup: CDR1 SGHRS, CDR2 YFSETQ. CDR3 size: 20 residues. V usage is TRBV5-1 and J usage is TRBJ2-1, with 15 nucleotides matching TRBD2. The sequenced sample was peripheral blood. The sequence came from a woman of 80 years or more with active or convalescent COVID-19. This CDR3 reads CASSYPGLAGGRGSYNEQFF. As DNA, the CDR3 is TGCGCCAGCAGCTACCCGGGACTAGCGGGAGGTAGAGGCTCCTACAATGAGCAGTTCTTC.